This TCR beta chain was sequenced during a study of human T cells and chemical hapten exposure. TCRdb called the RACE reads again in MiXCR, with one record for every CDR3 protein. Of 65,000 to 90,000 distinct CDR3 sequences in the sample, about 14% were seen once. Comments on this clonotype: At one boundary the junction diverges from the germline segment, which might be a read error.

The sample's time point: pre-sensitization, week 0. Treatment described: therapeutic diphenylcyclopropenone sensitization with weekly scalp DPC. The clonotype was recovered from a woman aged 50 to 60 with alopecia areata. Some clones in this sample may be carry-over from other donors' samples. The source material was whole blood, sampled in connection with sensitization to the hapten diphenylcyclopropenone (DPC).

CDR3 sequence: CAWSVQVPRF. The CDR3 nucleotides read TGTGCCTGGAGTGTACAGGTTCCTCGGTTC. This chain connects TRBV30 to TRBJ2-1, with a possible D match to TRBD1 (5 bases). CDR3 size: 10 residues. Looked up from germline, CDR1 is GTSNPN and CDR2 is SVGIG (reference sequence).